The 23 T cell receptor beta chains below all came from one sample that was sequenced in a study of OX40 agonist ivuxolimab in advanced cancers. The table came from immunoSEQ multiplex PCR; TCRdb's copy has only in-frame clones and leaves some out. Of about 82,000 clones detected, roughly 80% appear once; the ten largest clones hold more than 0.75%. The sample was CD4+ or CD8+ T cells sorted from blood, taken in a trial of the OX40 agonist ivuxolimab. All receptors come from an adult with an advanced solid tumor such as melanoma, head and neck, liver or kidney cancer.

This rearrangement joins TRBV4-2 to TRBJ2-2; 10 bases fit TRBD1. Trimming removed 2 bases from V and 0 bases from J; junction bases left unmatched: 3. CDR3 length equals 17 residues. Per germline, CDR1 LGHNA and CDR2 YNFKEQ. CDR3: CASSQTGQGANTGELFF. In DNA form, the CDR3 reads TGTGCCAGCAGCCAAACAGGACAGGGGGCGAACACCGGGGAGCTGTTTTTT.

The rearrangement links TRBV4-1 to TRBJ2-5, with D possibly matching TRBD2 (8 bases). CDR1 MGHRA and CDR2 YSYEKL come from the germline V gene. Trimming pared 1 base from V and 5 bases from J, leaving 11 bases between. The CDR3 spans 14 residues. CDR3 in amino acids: CASSQAGGGETQYF. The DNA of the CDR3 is TGCGCCAGCAGCCAAGCGGGAGGGGGCGAGACCCAGTACTTC.

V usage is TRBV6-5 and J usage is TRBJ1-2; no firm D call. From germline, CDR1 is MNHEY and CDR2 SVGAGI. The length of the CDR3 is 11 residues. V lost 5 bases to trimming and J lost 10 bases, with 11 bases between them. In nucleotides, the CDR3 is TGTGCCAGCAGTGAAGGACCTGTCTACACCTTC. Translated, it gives CASSEGPVYTF.

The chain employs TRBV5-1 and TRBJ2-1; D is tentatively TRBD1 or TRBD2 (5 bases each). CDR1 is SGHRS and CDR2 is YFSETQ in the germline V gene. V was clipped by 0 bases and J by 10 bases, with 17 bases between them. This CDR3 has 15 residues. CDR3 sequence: CASSLAPGPGGEQFF. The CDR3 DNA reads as TGCGCCAGCAGCTTGGCTCCGGGCCCTGGGGGAGAGCAGTTCTTC.

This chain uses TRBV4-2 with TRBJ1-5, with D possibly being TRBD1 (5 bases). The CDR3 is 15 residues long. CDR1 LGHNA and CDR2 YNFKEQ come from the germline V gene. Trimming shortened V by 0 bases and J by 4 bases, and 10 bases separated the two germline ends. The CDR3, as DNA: TGTGCCAGCAGCCAAGATTCGTCAGGGAATCAGCCCCAGCATTTT. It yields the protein CASSQDSSGNQPQHF.

The CDR3 region has the DNA TGTGCCAGCTCACCACCTCGGGGGGGGGCTGTCTACAATGAGCAGTTCTTC. Translation gives CASSPPRGGAVYNEQFF. The V and J genes are TRBV18 and TRBJ2-1, with 8 positions matching TRBD2. After removal of 0 bases from V and 3 bases from J, the junction contained 7 bases not matched to a gene. CDR1 and CDR2 from the germline V gene are KGHSH and LQKENI. The CDR3 length is 17 residues.

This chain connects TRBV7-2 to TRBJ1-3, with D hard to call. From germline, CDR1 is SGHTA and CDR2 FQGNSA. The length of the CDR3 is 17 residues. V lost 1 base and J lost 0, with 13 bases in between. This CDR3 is CASSLEAMVSSGNTIYF. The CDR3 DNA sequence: TGTGCCAGCAGCTTAGAAGCCATGGTCAGCTCTGGAAACACCATATATTTT.

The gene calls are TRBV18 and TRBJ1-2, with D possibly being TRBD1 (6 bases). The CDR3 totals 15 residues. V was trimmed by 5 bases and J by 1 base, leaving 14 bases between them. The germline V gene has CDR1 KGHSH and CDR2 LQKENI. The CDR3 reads CASSRVRGSNYGYTF. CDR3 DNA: TGTGCCAGCTCAAGAGTCAGGGGAAGTAACTATGGCTACACCTTC.

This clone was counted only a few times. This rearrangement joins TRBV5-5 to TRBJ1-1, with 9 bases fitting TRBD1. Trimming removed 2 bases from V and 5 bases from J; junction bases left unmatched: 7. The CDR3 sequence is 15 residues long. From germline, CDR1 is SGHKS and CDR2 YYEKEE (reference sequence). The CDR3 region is CASSLTGGSGTEAFF. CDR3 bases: TGTGCCAGCAGCTTAACAGGGGGCTCGGGGACTGAAGCTTTCTTT.

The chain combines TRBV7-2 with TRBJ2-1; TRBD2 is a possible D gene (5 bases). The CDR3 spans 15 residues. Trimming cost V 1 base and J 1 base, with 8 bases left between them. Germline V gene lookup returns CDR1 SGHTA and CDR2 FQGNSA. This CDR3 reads CASSLETSSYNEQFF. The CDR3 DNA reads TGTGCCAGCAGCTTAGAAACTAGTTCCTACAATGAGCAGTTCTTC. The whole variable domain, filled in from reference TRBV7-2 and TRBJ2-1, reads GAGVSQSPSNKVTEKGKDVELRCDPISGHTALYWYRQSLGQGLEFLIYFQGNSAPDKSGLPSDRFSAERTGGSVSTLTIQRTQQEDSAVYLCASSLETSSYNEQFFGPGTRLTVL.

The CDR3 nucleotides read TGTGCCATCAGTGAGTCTAGCGGGGGCACAGATACGCAGTATTTT. This encodes CAISESSGGTDTQYF. The chain recombines TRBV10-3 with TRBJ2-3, with TRBD2 matching over 8 bases. The CDR3 has 15 residues. CDR1 is ENHRY, CDR2 SYGVKD, per germline. The V gene end was trimmed by 0 bases and the J gene end by 1 base; junction bases not matched to a gene: 0.

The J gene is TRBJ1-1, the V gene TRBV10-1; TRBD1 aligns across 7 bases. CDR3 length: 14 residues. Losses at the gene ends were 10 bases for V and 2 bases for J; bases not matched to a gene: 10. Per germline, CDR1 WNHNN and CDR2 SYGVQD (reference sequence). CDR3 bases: TGCGCCACCCGCCGACGGACAGGTAACACTGAAGCTTTCTTT. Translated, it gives CATRRRTGNTEAFF.

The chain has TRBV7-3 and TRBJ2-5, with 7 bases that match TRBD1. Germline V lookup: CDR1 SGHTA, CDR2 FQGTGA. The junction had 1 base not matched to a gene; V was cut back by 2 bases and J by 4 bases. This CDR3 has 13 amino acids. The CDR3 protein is CASSLHRGETQYF. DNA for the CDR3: TGTGCCAGCAGCTTACACAGGGGAGAGACCCAGTACTTC.

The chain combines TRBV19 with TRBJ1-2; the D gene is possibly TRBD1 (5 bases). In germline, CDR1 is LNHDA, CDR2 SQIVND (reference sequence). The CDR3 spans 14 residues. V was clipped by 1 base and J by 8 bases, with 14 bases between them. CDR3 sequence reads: CASSIATGRGGYTF. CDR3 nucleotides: TGTGCCAGTAGTATAGCAACGGGCCGGGGCGGCTACACCTTC.

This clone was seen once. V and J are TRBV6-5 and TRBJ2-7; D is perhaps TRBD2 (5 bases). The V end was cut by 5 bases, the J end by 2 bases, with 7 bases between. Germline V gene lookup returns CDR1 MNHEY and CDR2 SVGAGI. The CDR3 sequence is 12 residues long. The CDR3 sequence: CASSRGPYEQYF. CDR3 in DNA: TGTGCCAGCAGTAGAGGGCCCTACGAGCAGTACTTC.

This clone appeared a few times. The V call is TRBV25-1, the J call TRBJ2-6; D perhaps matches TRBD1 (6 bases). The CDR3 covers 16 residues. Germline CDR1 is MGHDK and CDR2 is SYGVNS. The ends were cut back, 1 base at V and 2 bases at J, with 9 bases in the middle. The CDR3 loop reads CASSEFQGPGANVLTF. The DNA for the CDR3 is TGTGCCAGCAGTGAATTTCAGGGGCCTGGGGCCAACGTCCTGACTTTC.

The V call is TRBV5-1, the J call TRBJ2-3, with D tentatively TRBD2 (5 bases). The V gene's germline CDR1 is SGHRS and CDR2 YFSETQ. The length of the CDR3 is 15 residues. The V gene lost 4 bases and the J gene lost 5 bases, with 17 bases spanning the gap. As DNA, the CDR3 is TGCGCCAGCAGCCCCGGACTCGGGAACTTAGATACGCAGTATTTT. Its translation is CASSPGLGNLDTQYF.

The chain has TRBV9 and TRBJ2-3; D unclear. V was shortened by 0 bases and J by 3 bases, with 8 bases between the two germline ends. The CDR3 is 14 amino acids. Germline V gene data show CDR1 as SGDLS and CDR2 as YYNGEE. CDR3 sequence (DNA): TGTGCCAGCAGCGTAGGAATGTGGACAGATACGCAGTATTTT. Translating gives CASSVGMWTDTQYF.

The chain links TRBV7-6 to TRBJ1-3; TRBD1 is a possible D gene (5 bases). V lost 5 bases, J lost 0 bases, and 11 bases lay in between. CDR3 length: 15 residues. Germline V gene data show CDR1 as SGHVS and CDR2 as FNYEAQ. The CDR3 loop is CASSRDSNSGNTIYF. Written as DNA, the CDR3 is TGTGCCAGCAGCCGCGACAGTAACTCTGGAAACACCATATATTTT.

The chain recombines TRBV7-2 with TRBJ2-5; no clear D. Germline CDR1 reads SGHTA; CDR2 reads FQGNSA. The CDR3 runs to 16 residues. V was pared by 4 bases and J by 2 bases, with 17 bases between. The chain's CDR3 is CASSSYGTTRQETQYF. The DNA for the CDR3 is TGTGCCAGCAGCTCCTATGGAACGACCAGGCAAGAGACCCAGTACTTC.

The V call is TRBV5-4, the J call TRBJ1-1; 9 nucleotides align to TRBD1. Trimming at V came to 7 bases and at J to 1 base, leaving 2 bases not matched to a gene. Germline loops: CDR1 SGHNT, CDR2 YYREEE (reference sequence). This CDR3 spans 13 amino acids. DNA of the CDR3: TGTGCCAGCCAGGGACAGGGGAACACTGAAGCTTTCTTT. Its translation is CASQGQGNTEAFF.

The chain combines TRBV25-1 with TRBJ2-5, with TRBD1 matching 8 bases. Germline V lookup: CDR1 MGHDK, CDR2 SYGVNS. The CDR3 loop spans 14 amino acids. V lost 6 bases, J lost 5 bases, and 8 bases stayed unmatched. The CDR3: CASRAGQAAETQYF. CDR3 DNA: TGTGCCAGCAGGGCGGGACAGGCCGCGGAGACCCAGTACTTC.

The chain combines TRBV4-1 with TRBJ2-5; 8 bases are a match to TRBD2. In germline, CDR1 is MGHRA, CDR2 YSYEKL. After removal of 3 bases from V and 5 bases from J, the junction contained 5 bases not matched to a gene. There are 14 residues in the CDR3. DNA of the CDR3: TGCGCCAGCAGCCAGGGCCTAGCGGGCGAGACCCAGTACTTC. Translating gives CASSQGLAGETQYF.